Listed here are 10 T cell receptor beta chains from one sample, sequenced in a study of human T cells and chemical hapten exposure. TCRdb called the RACE reads again in MiXCR, with one record for every CDR3 protein. Of under 45,000 distinct CDR3 sequences in the sample, about 9.3% were seen once. The time point denotes: pre-sensitization, week 0. As to treatment: therapeutic diphenylcyclopropenone sensitization with weekly scalp DPC. Whole blood that had not been fractionated was the source of extracted total RNA. Sample: whole blood, taken in connection with sensitization to the hapten diphenylcyclopropenone (DPC). The receptor set was obtained from a man aged 50-59 years with alopecia areata. Some clones in this sample may be carry-over from other donors' samples.

This clonotype was picked up a small number of times. This chain links TRBV5-1 with TRBJ1-4; TRBD1 might be the D (5 bases). Germline CDR1 and CDR2: SGHRS and YFSETQ. CDR3 size: 15 residues. Trimming took 5 bases from V and 2 from J, leaving 13 bases between them. The CDR3 region has the DNA TGCGCCAGCAGATTATCAGGGTACACTAATGAAAAACTGTTTTTT. Translating gives CASRLSGYTNEKLFF.

There are many counts of this clonotype. Germline and junction disagree at one end, which may indicate a read error. CDR3 nucleotides: TGTGCCAGCAGCTTAGCGGGGGACACTGAAGCTTTCTTT. Amino acid sequence: CASSLAGDTEAFF. J is TRBJ1-1 and V is TRBV5-1; weak D call: TRBD1 (5 bases). CDR3 length: 13 amino acids. The germline V gene encodes CDR1 SGHRS and CDR2 YFSETQ.

This clonotype has ten or more counts. This chain connects TRBV4-3 to TRBJ1-6, with a tentative D call TRBD1 (6 bases). Looked up from germline, CDR1 is LGHNA and CDR2 is YSLEER. The length of the CDR3 is 16 residues. The ends were cut back, 0 bases at V and 7 bases at J, with 13 bases in the middle. CDR3 sequence: CASSQDGGARNSPLHF. The CDR3 nucleotides are TGCGCCAGCAGCCAAGACGGGGGGGCGCGGAATTCACCCCTCCACTTT.

This clonotype was found many times. The chain recombines TRBV5-1 with TRBJ2-1, with 8 positions matching TRBD2. The CDR3 sequence is 14 residues long. Trimming cost V 3 bases and J 4 bases; bases outside gene matches: 3. Germline CDR1 is SGHRS and CDR2 is YFSETQ. The CDR3 spells CASSSGLDYNEQFF. The DNA for the CDR3 is TGCGCCAGCAGCTCGGGACTAGATTACAATGAGCAGTTCTTC.

This clonotype was counted at least ten times. The gene calls are TRBV6-5 and TRBJ2-3; D remains unclear. Per germline, CDR1 MNHEY and CDR2 SVGAGI. The CDR3 loop spans 15 amino acids. V gave up 2 bases and J gave up 0 bases, with 9 bases separating them. As DNA, the CDR3 is TGTGCCAGCAGTTACCGGGCATTTAGCACAGATACGCAGTATTTT. Translated: CASSYRAFSTDTQYF.

This clonotype occurred a few times. The chain recombines TRBV12-3 or TRBV12-4 with TRBJ2-7; 8 positions agree with TRBD2. The CDR3 sequence is 13 residues long. The J segment lost 6 bases and the V segment lost 5 bases, leaving 6 bases of the junction unmatched. The CDR3 is CASSSGGGGEQYF. The CDR3 nucleotides are TGTGCCAGCAGTAGCGGGGGCGGGGGCGAGCAGTACTTC.

This clonotype was seen ten or more times. This rearrangement joins TRBV29-1 to TRBJ2-3; the D gene is possibly TRBD2 (6 bases). Trimming shortened V by 4 bases and J by 4 bases, and 12 bases separated the two germline ends. In germline, CDR1 is SQVTM, CDR2 ANQGSEA. The CDR3 is 13 residues long. For the CDR3, the DNA is TGCAGCGTTGGGACTACCACCCCAGATACGCAGTATTTT. Protein sequence: CSVGTTTPDTQYF.

The J gene is TRBJ2-3, the V gene TRBV28, with 11 bases that match TRBD2. The CDR3 is made up of 16 amino acids. With V trimmed by 6 bases and J by 6 bases, 11 bases remained unmatched. Germline V CDR1 and CDR2: MDHEN, SYDVKM. The CDR3 coding sequence is TGTGCCAGCAGACCCCTAGCGGGAGGTGCCCAGGATACGCAGTATTTT. It encodes CASRPLAGGAQDTQYF.

This sequence joins TRBV28 and TRBJ1-2; 7 bases line up with TRBD1. The CDR3 loop spans 16 amino acids. V lost 4 bases and J lost 1; bases outside the gene matches: 9. The germline V gene has CDR1 MDHEN and CDR2 SYDVKM. The CDR3 coding sequence is TGTGCCAGCAGTTCGGGACAGCTCCCTTATAACTATGGCTACACCTTC. Its protein product is CASSSGQLPYNYGYTF.

The V and J genes are TRBV7-9 and TRBJ1-1; D gene unclear. From germline, CDR1 is SEHNR and CDR2 FQNEAQ (reference sequence). This CDR3 comprises 14 residues. The germline V and J ends were trimmed by 1 base and 4 bases, with 10 bases remaining between them. As DNA, the CDR3 is TGTGCCAGCAGCTTAGGATGGGGAGGCACTGAAGCTTTCTTT. Translating gives CASSLGWGGTEAFF.